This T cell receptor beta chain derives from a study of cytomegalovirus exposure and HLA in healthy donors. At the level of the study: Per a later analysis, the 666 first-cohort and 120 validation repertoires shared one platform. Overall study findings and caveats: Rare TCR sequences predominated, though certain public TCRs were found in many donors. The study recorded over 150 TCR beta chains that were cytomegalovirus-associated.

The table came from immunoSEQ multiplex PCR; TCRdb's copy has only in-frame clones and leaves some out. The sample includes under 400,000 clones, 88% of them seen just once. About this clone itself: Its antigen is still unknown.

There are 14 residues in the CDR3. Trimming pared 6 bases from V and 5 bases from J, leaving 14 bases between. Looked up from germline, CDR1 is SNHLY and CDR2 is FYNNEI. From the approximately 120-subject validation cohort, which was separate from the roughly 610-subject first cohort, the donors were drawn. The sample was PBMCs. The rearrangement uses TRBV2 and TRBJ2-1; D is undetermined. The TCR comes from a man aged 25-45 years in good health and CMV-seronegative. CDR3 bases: TGTGCCAGCAGAGTTCCTAGTATCCACAATGAGCAGTTCTTC. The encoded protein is CASRVPSIHNEQFF.